This entry lists 26 T cell receptor beta chains sequenced from one sample in a study of response to subunit inactivated influenza vaccine. TCRdb used MiXCR to reprocess the RT-PCR reads, holding one entry per CDR3 protein. The table shows about 500,000 distinct CDR3 sequences, with 16% occurring only once. The material sequenced was CD4+ T cells sorted from PBMCs, taken roughly 24 months after vaccination. The receptor set was obtained from a man aged 50-75 years who received an inactivated influenza vaccine.

CDR3 loop: CAISGRDSQETQYF. CDR3 nucleotides: TGTGCCATCAGTGGCCGGGACAGCCAAGAGACCCAGTACTTC. The chain is built from TRBV10-3 and TRBJ2-5; TRBD1 matches at 7 bases. V was pared by 4 bases and J by 1 base, with 3 bases of the junction left unmatched. The CDR3 is made up of 14 amino acids. Germline lookup yields CDR1 ENHRY and CDR2 SYGVKD.

This clonotype was picked up a small number of times. The V and J genes are TRBV10-3 and TRBJ1-2; D is possibly TRBD1 (5 bases). CDR3 length equals 14 residues. Trimming shortened V by 6 bases and J by 2 bases, and 13 bases separated the two germline ends. Germline V gene sequence: CDR1 ENHRY, CDR2 SYGVKD. CDR3 protein: CAISTQPGNYGYTF. CDR3 coding DNA: TGTGCCATCAGCACCCAGCCAGGGAACTATGGCTACACCTTC.

This sequence joins TRBV6-1 and TRBJ2-7; 9 nucleotides align to TRBD1. The CDR3 loop spans 14 amino acids. In germline, CDR1 is MNHNS, CDR2 SASEGT. V gave up 6 bases and J gave up 3 bases; unmatched junction bases: 6. CDR3 loop: CASRAGTGFYEQYF. Written as DNA, the CDR3 is TGTGCCAGCAGAGCCGGGACAGGGTTCTACGAGCAGTACTTC.

This rearrangement joins TRBV5-5 to TRBJ2-3; TRBD1 aligns across 7 bases. The V gene end was trimmed by 4 bases and the J gene end by 4 bases; junction bases not matched to a gene: 12. Germline CDR1 reads SGHKS; CDR2 reads YYEKEE (reference sequence). The CDR3 is 16 residues long. This CDR3 is CASSSRGNGVADTQYF. CDR3 coding DNA: TGTGCCAGCAGCAGCAGGGGGAACGGCGTCGCAGATACGCAGTATTTT.

The chain couples TRBV20-1 to TRBJ2-3; D may match TRBD1 or TRBD2 (6 bases each). The germline V gene encodes CDR1 DFQATT and CDR2 SNEGSKA (reference sequence). CDR3 size: 15 residues. The V end was cut by 0 bases, the J end by 5 bases, with 15 bases between. The CDR3 here is CSARDPRGPVDTQYF. The DNA of the CDR3 is TGCAGTGCTAGAGATCCCCGGGGGCCGGTAGATACGCAGTATTTT.

This clonotype occurred many times. The chain uses TRBV5-5 and TRBJ2-5; TRBD2 aligns across 11 bases. Looked up from germline, CDR1 is SGHKS and CDR2 is YYEKEE (reference sequence). The CDR3 sequence is 15 residues long. V shed 4 bases, J shed 3 bases, and the junction held 5 bases outside the gene matches. CDR3 residues: CASSLGTSGKETQYF. CDR3 nucleotide sequence: TGTGCCAGCAGCCTAGGGACTAGCGGTAAAGAGACCCAGTACTTC.

There are many counts of this clonotype. The chain uses TRBV12-3 or TRBV12-4 and TRBJ2-7; perhaps D is TRBD1 or TRBD2 (5 bases each). This CDR3 comprises 15 residues. V was shortened by 5 bases and J by 9 bases, with 23 bases between the two germline ends. Here the CDR3 reads CASSIQGRGGIGQYF. The CDR3 DNA follows: TGTGCCAGCAGTATTCAGGGTCGGGGCGGAATCGGGCAGTACTTC.

This clonotype was counted ten times or more. The V gene is TRBV20-1, the J gene TRBJ1-5; 8 bases match TRBD1. Germline CDR1 and CDR2: DFQATT and SNEGSKA (reference sequence). There are 13 residues in the CDR3. Trimming cost V 3 bases and J 3 bases; bases outside gene matches: 1. The CDR3 region has the DNA TGCAGTGCTAGGACAGGGGTCAATCAGCCCCAGCATTTT. Its protein product is CSARTGVNQPQHF.

The rearrangement links TRBV28 to TRBJ2-7; TRBD2 might be the D (5 bases). Germline CDR1 reads MDHEN; CDR2 reads SYDVKM. This CDR3 comprises 12 residues. V was pared by 6 bases and J by 4 bases, with 10 bases between. This CDR3 is CASSQTSYEQYF. The DNA of the CDR3 is TGTGCCAGCAGCCAAACTAGTTACGAGCAGTACTTC.

J is TRBJ1-5 and V is TRBV7-2, with D unclear. V dropped 4 bases and J dropped 3 bases, with 10 bases sitting between them. Germline loops: CDR1 SGHTA, CDR2 FQGNSA. The CDR3 is made up of 14 amino acids. CDR3 sequence: CASSSAGVNQPQHF. The CDR3 DNA follows: TGTGCCAGCAGCTCCGCTGGGGTCAATCAGCCCCAGCATTTT.

This clonotype was recorded a few times. The CDR3 bases are TGCGCCAGCAGCTTATCTTCCGGGCCCCGCGGCACCGGGGAGCTGTTTTTT. This gives the protein CASSLSSGPRGTGELFF. The rearrangement uses TRBV5-1 and TRBJ2-2, with unresolved D. This CDR3 contains 17 residues. V was clipped by 2 bases and J by 4 bases, with 18 bases between them. Germline V gives CDR1 SGHRS, CDR2 YFSETQ.

The chain has TRBV14 and TRBJ2-7; the D gene is possibly TRBD2 (6 bases). The CDR3 extends over 13 amino acids. Between the trimmed V and J ends, which lost 6 bases and 4 bases, there was a span of 13 bases. Germline CDR1 reads SGHDN; CDR2 reads FVKESK. CDR3 DNA sequence: TGTGCCAGCAGGGATAGCGGCACATACGAGCAGTACTTC. This encodes CASRDSGTYEQYF.

This clonotype was counted only a few times. V and J are TRBV20-1 and TRBJ2-3, with D perhaps TRBD2 (6 bases). Trimming shortened V by 1 base and J by 6 bases, and 23 bases separated the two germline ends. The CDR3 is made up of 17 amino acids. Germline CDR1 and CDR2: DFQATT and SNEGSKA (reference sequence). The DNA of the CDR3 is TGCAGTGCTAGAGTCCCACTTGTCGCGGGGCGATCTGATACGCAGTATTTT. Encoded protein: CSARVPLVAGRSDTQYF.

In its sample, this clonotype was seen a few times. V usage is TRBV4-2 and J usage is TRBJ2-1; D is uncertain. CDR1 and CDR2 (germline): LGHNA, YNFKEQ. The CDR3 is 13 residues long. V was clipped by 0 bases and J by 5 bases, with 5 bases between them. CDR3 sequence reads: CASSQDADNEQFF. CDR3 bases: TGTGCCAGCAGCCAAGATGCGGACAATGAGCAGTTCTTC.

The CDR3 region has the DNA TGTGCCAGCAGAAGGACGGGGTATGGCTACACCTTC. Translation gives CASRRTGYGYTF. The genes are TRBV6-5 and TRBJ1-2, with unresolved D. V was shortened by 6 bases and J by 5 bases, with 10 bases between the two germline ends. The CDR3 spans 12 residues. Germline loops: CDR1 MNHEY, CDR2 SVGAGI.

This clonotype was seen a handful of times. The CDR3 loop is CASSYPLAGVVTGELFF. The CDR3 region has the DNA TGTGCCAGCAGTTACCCTCTAGCGGGAGTAGTCACCGGGGAGCTGTTTTTT. The chain recombines TRBV6-2 or TRBV6-3 with TRBJ2-2, with 10 bases fitting TRBD2. Germline CDR1 and CDR2: MNHEY and SVGEGT. V was clipped by 2 bases and J by 4 bases; unmatched bases: 7. The CDR3 covers 17 residues.

This clonotype occurred a few times. The V and J genes are TRBV20-1 and TRBJ2-7; weak D call: TRBD1 (6 bases). Germline-derived CDR1 and CDR2 are DFQATT and SNEGSKA (reference sequence). V was clipped by 6 bases and J by 2 bases, with 17 bases between them. The length of the CDR3 is 14 residues. The CDR3 here is CSANLQGRPYEQYF. Written as DNA, the CDR3 is TGCAGTGCCAACCTTCAGGGGCGGCCCTACGAGCAGTACTTC.

This clonotype occurred a few times. The junction shows a germline mismatch at one end, possibly a read error. V usage is TRBV27 and J usage is TRBJ2-1, with 8 bases fitting TRBD2. The CDR3 has 14 residues. The germline CDR1 and CDR2 sequences are MNHEY and SMNVEV (reference sequence). The DNA for the CDR3 is TGTGCCAGCAGTTTATCGTCGAGCGGGGGAATTAAAGTCTTC. This translates into CASSLSSSGGIKVF.

J is TRBJ1-1 and V is TRBV18; no clear D. There are 15 residues in the CDR3. V was shortened by 3 bases and J by 1 base, with 12 bases between the two germline ends. The germline V gene encodes CDR1 KGHSH and CDR2 LQKENI. The CDR3, as DNA: TGTGCCAGCTCACCCCCCGCGGTGACGAACACTGAAGCTTTCTTT. Translated: CASSPPAVTNTEAFF.

This clonotype was seen more than once but under ten times. This chain uses TRBV12-3 or TRBV12-4 with TRBJ1-1; D remains ambiguous. The CDR3 contains 11 residues. V lost 7 bases, J lost 6 bases, and 9 bases lay in between. Here the CDR3 DNA reads TGTGCCAGCACCCACGGCGCTGAAGCTTTCTTT. It yields the protein CASTHGAEAFF.

This clonotype has at least ten counts. The chain is built from TRBV20-1 and TRBJ2-1; 7 positions match TRBD1. The CDR3 consists of 16 residues. J lost 3 bases, V lost 2 bases, and 10 bases had no gene match. Germline V gene data show CDR1 as DFQATT and CDR2 as SNEGSKA (reference sequence). The CDR3 is CSARRGRGQGYNEQFF. The CDR3 bases are TGCAGTGCTAGACGGGGAAGGGGGCAAGGCTACAATGAGCAGTTCTTC.

This clonotype was picked up a small number of times. The rearrangement joins TRBV24-1 to TRBJ2-3; possibly TRBD2 for D (6 bases). Trimming removed 4 bases from V and 8 bases from J, with 15 bases in between. The CDR3 sequence is 14 residues long. In germline, CDR1 is KGHDR, CDR2 SFDVKD. The CDR3 DNA sequence: TGTGCCACCAGTGACCCGGACGGGAGAGGTACGCAGTATTTT. Its translation is CATSDPDGRGTQYF.

This clonotype was observed at least ten times. The gene calls are TRBV4-1 and TRBJ1-6; D perhaps matches TRBD1 (5 bases). Germline V gene sequence: CDR1 MGHRA, CDR2 YSYEKL. V was pared by 8 bases and J by 8 bases, with 19 bases between. The CDR3 extends over 15 amino acids. Here the CDR3 DNA reads TGCGCCAGCGGTGCATCGCGGGGGGTGGATTCACCCCTCCACTTT. Residues: CASGASRGVDSPLHF.

This clonotype was seen a few times. The chain joins TRBV28 to TRBJ2-2; 9 bases are a match to TRBD2. Losses at the gene ends were 9 bases for V and 8 bases for J; bases not matched to a gene: 10. This CDR3 region has 14 residues. The germline gives CDR1 MDHEN, CDR2 SYDVKM. DNA of the CDR3: TGTGCCAGACCGGGACTAGCCGCGAATGGGGAGCTGTTTTTT. Translated, it gives CARPGLAANGELFF.

This clonotype was seen ten or more times. This rearrangement joins TRBV20-1 to TRBJ2-1, with 15 bases identical to TRBD2. CDR1 is DFQATT and CDR2 is SNEGSKA in the germline V gene (reference sequence). V shed 5 bases, J shed 7 bases, and the junction held 6 bases outside the gene matches. This CDR3 spans 15 amino acids. The CDR3 nucleotides are TGCAGTGCTGGACTAGCGGGGGGGCCGTTTAATGAGCAGTTCTTC. It is translated as CSAGLAGGPFNEQFF.

This clonotype was counted between two and nine times. The CDR3 region is CASSPRTGSTYNEQFF. As DNA, the CDR3 is TGTGCCAGCAGCCCCCGGACAGGGTCAACCTACAATGAGCAGTTCTTC. The genes are TRBV11-2 and TRBJ2-1; 8 nucleotides agree with TRBD1. The CDR3 spans 16 residues. V lost 5 bases, J lost 2 bases, and 8 bases stayed unmatched. Germline V gene data show CDR1 as SGHAT and CDR2 as FQNNGV. Variable domain in full (rest from reference TRBV11-2 and TRBJ2-1): EAGVAQSPRYKIIEKRQSVAFWCNPISGHATLYWYQQILGQGPKLLIQFQNNGVVDDSQLPKDRFSAERLKGVDSTLKIQPAKLEDSAVYLCASSPRTGSTYNEQFFGPGTRLTVL.